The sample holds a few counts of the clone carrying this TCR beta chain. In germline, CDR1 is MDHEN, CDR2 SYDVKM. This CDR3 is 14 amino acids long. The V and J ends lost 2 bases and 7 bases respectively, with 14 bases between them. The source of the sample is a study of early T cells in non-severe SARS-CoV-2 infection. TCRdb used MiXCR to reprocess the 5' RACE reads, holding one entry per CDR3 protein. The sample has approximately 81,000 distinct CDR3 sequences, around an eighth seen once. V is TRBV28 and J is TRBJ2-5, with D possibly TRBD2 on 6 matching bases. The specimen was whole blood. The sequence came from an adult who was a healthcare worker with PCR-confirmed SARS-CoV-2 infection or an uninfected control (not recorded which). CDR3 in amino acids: CASSLEGGGGTQYF. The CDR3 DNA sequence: TGTGCCAGCAGTTTAGAGGGAGGCGGAGGGACCCAGTACTTC.